These 22 T cell receptor beta chains share one sample of origin, sequenced in a study of shared clonotypes between healthy human individuals. Naive CD8 cells lacked CD45RO and underwent positive selection for CCR7, leaving out terminally differentiated effector memory CD45RA+ cells. Sequencing was performed with immunoSEQ multiplex PCR; in TCRdb, only in-frame clones are kept and a portion is missing. The table shows some 2 million clones, with around 96% occurring only once. Specimen: naive CD8+ T cells sorted from blood. The receptor source for this set is a young man in good health.

The gene calls are TRBV9 and TRBJ2-2; 7 positions match TRBD2. Per germline, CDR1 SGDLS and CDR2 YYNGEE. The CDR3 has 15 residues. The V segment lost 0 bases and the J segment 6 bases; nucleotides outside the gene matches: 5. CDR3 bases: TGTGCCAGCAGCGTAGGGACTAGTAGTCCCGGGGAGCTGTTTTTT. Translation: CASSVGTSSPGELFF. Drawing the rest from reference TRBV9 and TRBJ2-2, the complete variable domain is DSGVTQTPKHLITATGQRVTLRCSPRSGDLSVYWYQQSLDQGLQFLIQYYNGEERAKGNILERFSAQQFPDLHSELNLSSLELGDSALYFCASSVGTSSPGELFFGEGSRLTVL.

The chain recombines TRBV6-1 with TRBJ2-7, with D hard to call. This CDR3 is built from 12 residues. Germline CDR1 is MNHNS and CDR2 is SASEGT. With 6 bases removed from V and 1 base from J, the gap between germline ends came to 7 bases. The CDR3 DNA sequence: TGTGCCAGCAGGAAAGGTTCCTACGAGCAGTACTTC. Residues: CASRKGSYEQYF.

This clone appeared a single time. The chain couples TRBV7-9 to TRBJ2-7, with TRBD1 matching 8 bases. CDR3 length: 15 residues. The germline gives CDR1 SEHNR, CDR2 FQNEAQ (reference sequence). V shed 4 bases, J shed 4 bases, and the junction held 9 bases outside the gene matches. CDR3 sequence (DNA): TGTGCCAGCAGCTCGGGGCCAGGGGGCAATTACGAGCAGTACTTC. The encoded protein is CASSSGPGGNYEQYF.

This sequence joins TRBV7-8 and TRBJ2-1; TRBD2 aligns across 10 bases. After removal of 5 bases from V and 4 bases from J, the junction contained 14 bases not matched to a gene. Germline values: CDR1 SGHVS, CDR2 FQNEAQ. The CDR3 is 18 residues long. CDR3 in DNA: TGTGCCAGCAGCGGGGATGGGCTAGCGGGAGTAGGATACAATGAGCAGTTCTTC. Translated, it gives CASSGDGLAGVGYNEQFF.

J is TRBJ1-2 and V is TRBV10-3, with TRBD1 matching over 10 bases. The CDR3 has 15 amino acids. V dropped 6 bases and J dropped 6; count of bases not matched to a gene: 10. Germline loops: CDR1 ENHRY, CDR2 SYGVKD. CDR3 region: CAISPGQGYLDGYTF. The CDR3 DNA reads as TGTGCCATCAGCCCGGGACAGGGGTATTTGGATGGCTACACCTTC.

This chain links TRBV11-2 with TRBJ2-7; maybe TRBD2 (5 bases). The V gene's germline CDR1 is SGHAT and CDR2 FQNNGV. V was cut by 5 bases and J by 7 bases, with 15 bases left in between. The CDR3 runs 13 residues. CDR3 sequence: CASSIAPTGEQYF. The CDR3 DNA reads as TGTGCCAGCAGCATCGCCCCCACGGGAGAGCAGTACTTC.

This CDR3 is CASSDMPTYNSPLHF. CDR3 nucleotides: TGCGCCAGCAGTGATATGCCTACCTATAATTCACCCCTCCACTTT. This chain joins TRBV10-2 and TRBJ1-6; D gene ambiguous. The V gene lost 3 bases and the J gene lost 2 bases, with 8 bases spanning the gap. Germline CDR1 and CDR2: WSHSY and SAAADI. The CDR3 runs 15 residues.

The chain is built from TRBV29-1 and TRBJ2-4, with D perhaps TRBD1 or TRBD2 (5 bases each). The CDR3 has 11 amino acids. Germline CDR1 reads SQVTM; CDR2 reads ANQGSEA. V gave up 6 bases and J gave up 5 bases, with 8 bases separating them. The CDR3: CSVEGQNIQYF. The DNA for the CDR3 is TGCAGCGTAGAGGGGCAAAACATTCAGTACTTC.

In regard to this clone: A read error may be the cause here, since a much bigger clone is one base away. The rearrangement joins TRBV7-8 to TRBJ2-2; D ambiguous. The germline V and J ends were trimmed by 4 bases and 6 bases, with 3 bases remaining between them. Germline CDR1 SGHVS, CDR2 FQNEAQ. CDR3 length: 11 residues. CDR3 loop: CASSSPGELFF. CDR3 nucleotide sequence: TGTGCCAGCAGCTCCCCCGGGGAGCTGTTTTTT.

This chain uses TRBV4-1 with TRBJ2-5; maybe TRBD2 (6 bases). In germline, CDR1 is MGHRA, CDR2 YSYEKL. This CDR3 region has 14 residues. CDR3 nucleotide sequence: TGCGCAGCAGGGAGTAGAGGCGGGGTAGAGACCCAGTACTTC. As protein: CAAGSRGGVETQYF.

The chain is built from TRBV10-3 and TRBJ2-7; 10 positions match TRBD1. V lost 10 bases to trimming and J lost 7 bases; unmatched junction nucleotides: 4. CDR1 and CDR2 (germline): ENHRY, SYGVKD. CDR3 length: 11 amino acids. CDR3 nucleotide sequence: TGTGCCAGCCGGACAGGGGGTGAGCAGTACTTC. Translation: CASRTGGEQYF.

Comments on this clone: The same CDR3 arises from other DNA sequences in this sample as well. The chain uses TRBV2 and TRBJ2-3, with 12 bases lining up with TRBD2. The germline V gene encodes CDR1 SNHLY and CDR2 FYNNEI. The V segment lost 5 bases and the J segment 1 base; nucleotides outside the gene matches: 4. This CDR3 comprises 16 residues. CDR3 nucleotide sequence: TGTGCCAGCAGTCCGGGACTAGCGGGTGGCACAGATACGCAGTATTTT. Encoded protein: CASSPGLAGGTDTQYF.

J is TRBJ2-1 and V is TRBV7-2; 12 nucleotides match TRBD2. The V and J ends lost 2 bases and 4 bases, in that order; junction bases with no gene match: 12. The CDR3 is 19 residues long. The V gene's germline CDR1 is SGHTA and CDR2 FQGNSA. The CDR3: CASSLWGRLAGDQYNEQFF. In nucleotides, the CDR3 is TGTGCCAGCAGCTTATGGGGTCGACTAGCGGGGGATCAGTACAATGAGCAGTTCTTC.

The chain has TRBV19 and TRBJ1-3, with 8 bases fitting TRBD1. Germline V lookup: CDR1 LNHDA, CDR2 SQIVND (reference sequence). The trim removed 10 bases at V and 0 bases at J, leaving 8 bases unmatched. CDR3 length: 15 amino acids. CDR3 in amino acids: CATSDREGSGNTIYF. CDR3 nucleotide sequence: TGTGCCACCTCGGACAGGGAGGGCTCTGGAAACACCATATATTTT.

The chain links TRBV19 to TRBJ1-1; 7 nucleotides line up with TRBD1. J lost 0 bases, V lost 2 bases, and 3 bases had no gene match. The CDR3 extends over 15 amino acids. The germline CDR1 and CDR2 sequences are LNHDA and SQIVND (reference sequence). Here the CDR3 DNA reads TGTGCCAGTAGTATAACAGGGGCTCTGAACACTGAAGCTTTCTTT. This gives the protein CASSITGALNTEAFF.

The chain joins TRBV7-9 to TRBJ2-5, with TRBD2 matching 8 bases. The CDR3 covers 14 residues. After removal of 8 bases from V and 2 bases from J, the junction contained 7 bases not matched to a gene. Germline V gene lookup returns CDR1 SEHNR and CDR2 FQNEAQ (reference sequence). DNA of the CDR3: TGTGCCAGCCTTGCGCGGGGGGCTCAAGAGACCCAGTACTTC. It encodes CASLARGAQETQYF.

The chain uses TRBV5-5 and TRBJ1-5; 9 bases are a match to TRBD1. After removal of 4 bases from V and 5 bases from J, the junction contained 4 bases not matched to a gene. This CDR3 has 14 amino acids. Germline CDR1 SGHKS, CDR2 YYEKEE (reference sequence). The CDR3 bases are TGTGCCAGCAGCACCGGGACAGGGTATCAGCCCCAGCATTTT. Protein product: CASSTGTGYQPQHF.

V usage is TRBV14 and J usage is TRBJ2-7, with D hard to call. V was trimmed by 4 bases and J by 2 bases, leaving 9 bases between them. From germline, CDR1 is SGHDN and CDR2 FVKESK. The CDR3 length is 13 residues. The CDR3 sequence: CASSLRRPYEQYF. The CDR3 DNA reads as TGTGCCAGCAGCCTCCGGCGCCCCTACGAGCAGTACTTC.

CDR3 sequence: CASSVGGSPVEQYF. The CDR3 DNA reads TGTGCCAGCAGCGTGGGAGGATCGCCAGTAGAGCAGTACTTC. V and J are TRBV9 and TRBJ2-7; D is possibly TRBD2 (6 bases). CDR1 is SGDLS and CDR2 is YYNGEE in the germline V gene. V was cut by 2 bases and J by 7 bases, with 16 bases left in between. The CDR3 is 14 amino acids.

For the CDR3, the DNA is TGTGCCTGGAGTGCTCACGACGGACATAATTCACCCCTCCACTTT. It is translated as CAWSAHDGHNSPLHF. The chain has TRBV30 and TRBJ1-6; D not certain. The ends were cut back, 1 base at V and 5 bases at J, with 12 bases in the middle. Germline-derived CDR1 and CDR2 are GTSNPN and SVGIG (reference sequence). The CDR3 is 15 residues long.

As for this clone: At the DNA level, this CDR3 is encoded by other sequences in the same sample as well. CDR3 sequence reads: CASSVGSGGGYGYTF. The CDR3 DNA sequence: TGTGCCAGCAGCGTGGGGAGTGGCGGAGGGTATGGCTACACCTTC. This sequence joins TRBV9 and TRBJ1-2, with no clear D. The CDR3 has 15 amino acids. Deletions cut 2 bases from V and 5 bases from J, with 16 bases between. Germline V gene lookup returns CDR1 SGDLS and CDR2 YYNGEE. The variable domain in full, with the rest retrieved from reference TRBV9 and TRBJ1-2, is DSGVTQTPKHLITATGQRVTLRCSPRSGDLSVYWYQQSLDQGLQFLIQYYNGEERAKGNILERFSAQQFPDLHSELNLSSLELGDSALYFCASSVGSGGGYGYTFGSGTRLTVV.

This sequence joins TRBV28 and TRBJ2-3; 9 bases are a match to TRBD2. The CDR3 totals 15 residues. V dropped 6 bases and J dropped 5; count of bases not matched to a gene: 9. CDR1 and CDR2 (germline): MDHEN, SYDVKM. The CDR3 here is CASSGGGAEIDTQYF. The CDR3 DNA reads TGTGCCAGCAGCGGCGGGGGGGCCGAGATAGATACGCAGTATTTT.